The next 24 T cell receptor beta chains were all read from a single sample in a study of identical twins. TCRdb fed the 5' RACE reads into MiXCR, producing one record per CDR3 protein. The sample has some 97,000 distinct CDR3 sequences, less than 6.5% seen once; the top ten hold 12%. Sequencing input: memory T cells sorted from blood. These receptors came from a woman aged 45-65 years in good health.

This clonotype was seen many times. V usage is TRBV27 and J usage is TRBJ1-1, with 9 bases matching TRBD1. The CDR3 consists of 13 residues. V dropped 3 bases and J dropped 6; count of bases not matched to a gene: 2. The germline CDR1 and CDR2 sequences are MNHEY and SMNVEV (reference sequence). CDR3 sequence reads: CASSFHRGPEAFF. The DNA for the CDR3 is TGTGCCAGCAGTTTCCACAGGGGGCCTGAAGCTTTCTTT.

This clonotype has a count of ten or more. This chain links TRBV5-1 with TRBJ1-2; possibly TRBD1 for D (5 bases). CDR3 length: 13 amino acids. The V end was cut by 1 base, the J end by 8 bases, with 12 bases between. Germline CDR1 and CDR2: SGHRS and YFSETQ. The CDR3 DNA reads TGCGCCAGCAGCTTGTCGGCAGGGAGCGGCTACACCTTC. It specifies CASSLSAGSGYTF.

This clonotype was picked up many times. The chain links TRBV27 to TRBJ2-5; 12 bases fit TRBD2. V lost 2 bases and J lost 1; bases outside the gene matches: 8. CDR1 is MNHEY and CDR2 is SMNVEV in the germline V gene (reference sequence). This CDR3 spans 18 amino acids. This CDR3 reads CASSLRASGRASQETQYF. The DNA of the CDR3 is TGTGCCAGCAGTTTAAGGGCTAGCGGGAGGGCCTCCCAAGAGACCCAGTACTTC.

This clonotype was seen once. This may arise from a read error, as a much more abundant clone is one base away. CDR3 coding DNA: TGTGCCACCAGCAGAGAACCGGGCTCTATAGACTACACCTTC. It yields the protein CATSREPGSIDYTF. The genes are TRBV15 and TRBJ1-2; D uncertain. This CDR3 contains 14 residues. Trimming took off 0 bases at V and 10 bases at J, with 15 bases between the two ends. Germline V gene data show CDR1 as LNHNV and CDR2 as YYDKDF (reference sequence).

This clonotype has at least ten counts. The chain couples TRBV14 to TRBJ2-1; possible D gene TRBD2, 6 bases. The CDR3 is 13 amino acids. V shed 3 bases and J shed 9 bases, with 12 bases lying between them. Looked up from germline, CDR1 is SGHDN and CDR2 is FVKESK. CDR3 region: CASSHPMGGEQFF. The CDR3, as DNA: TGTGCCAGCAGCCACCCCATGGGGGGTGAGCAGTTCTTC.

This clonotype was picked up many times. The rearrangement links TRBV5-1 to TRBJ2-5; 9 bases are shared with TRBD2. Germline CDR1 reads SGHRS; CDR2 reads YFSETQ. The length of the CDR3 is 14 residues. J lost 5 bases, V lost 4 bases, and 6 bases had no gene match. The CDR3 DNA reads TGCGCCAGCAGCGTAGCGGGGGCTCGGGAGACCCAGTACTTC. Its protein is CASSVAGARETQYF.

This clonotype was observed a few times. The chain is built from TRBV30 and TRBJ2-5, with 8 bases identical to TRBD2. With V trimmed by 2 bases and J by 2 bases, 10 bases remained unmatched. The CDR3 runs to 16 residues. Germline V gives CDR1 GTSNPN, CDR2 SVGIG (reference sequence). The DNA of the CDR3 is TGTGCCTGGAGTCACGGGGCGGGAGGCCTTCAAGAGACCCAGTACTTC. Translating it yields CAWSHGAGGLQETQYF.

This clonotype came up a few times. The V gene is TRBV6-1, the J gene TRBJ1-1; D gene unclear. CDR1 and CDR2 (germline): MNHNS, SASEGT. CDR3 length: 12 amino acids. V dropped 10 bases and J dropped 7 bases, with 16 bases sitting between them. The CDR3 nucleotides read TGTGCCATCCCTGATTTGACACTTGAAGCTTTCTTT. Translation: CAIPDLTLEAFF.

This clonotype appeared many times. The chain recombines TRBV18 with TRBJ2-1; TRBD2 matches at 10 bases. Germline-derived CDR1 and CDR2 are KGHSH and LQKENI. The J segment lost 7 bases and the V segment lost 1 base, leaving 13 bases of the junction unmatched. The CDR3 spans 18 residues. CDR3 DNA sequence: TGTGCCAGCTCACCACTGTCTATAGCGGGAGGCATTCGAAATGAGCAGTTCTTC. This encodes CASSPLSIAGGIRNEQFF.

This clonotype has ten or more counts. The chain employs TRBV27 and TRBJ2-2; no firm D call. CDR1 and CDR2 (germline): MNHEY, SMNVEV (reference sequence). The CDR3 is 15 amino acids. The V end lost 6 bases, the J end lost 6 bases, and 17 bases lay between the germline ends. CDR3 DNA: TGTGCCAGCAGCTCCGGCACACAGACTTCCGGGGAGCTGTTTTTT. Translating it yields CASSSGTQTSGELFF.

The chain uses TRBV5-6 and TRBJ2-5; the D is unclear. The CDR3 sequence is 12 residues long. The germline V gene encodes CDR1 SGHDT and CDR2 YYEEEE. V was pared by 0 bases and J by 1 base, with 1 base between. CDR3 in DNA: TGTGCCAGCAGCTTGGCCCAAGAGACCCAGTACTTC. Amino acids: CASSLAQETQYF.

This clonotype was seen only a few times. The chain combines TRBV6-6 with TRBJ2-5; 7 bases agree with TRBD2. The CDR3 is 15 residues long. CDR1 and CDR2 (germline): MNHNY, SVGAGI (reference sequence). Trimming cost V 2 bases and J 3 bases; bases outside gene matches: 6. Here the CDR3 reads CASSYGGGSKETQYF. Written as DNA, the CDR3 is TGTGCCAGCAGTTACGGCGGCGGGAGTAAAGAGACCCAGTACTTC.

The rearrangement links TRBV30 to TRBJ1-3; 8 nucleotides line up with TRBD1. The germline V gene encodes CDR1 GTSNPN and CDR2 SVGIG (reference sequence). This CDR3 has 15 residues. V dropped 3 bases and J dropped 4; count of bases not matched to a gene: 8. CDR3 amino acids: CAWSPGQVSGNTIYF. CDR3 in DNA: TGTGCCTGGAGCCCGGGACAGGTCTCAGGAAACACCATATATTTT.

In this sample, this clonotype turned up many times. The CDR3 loop is CSAREWTSDRNEQFF. In DNA, the CDR3 is TGCAGTGCAAGGGAATGGACTAGCGATCGCAATGAGCAGTTCTTC. The chain employs TRBV20-1 and TRBJ2-1, with 9 bases fitting TRBD2. This CDR3 spans 15 amino acids. V was clipped by 6 bases and J by 6 bases; unmatched bases: 12. CDR1 and CDR2 from the germline V gene are DFQATT and SNEGSKA (reference sequence).

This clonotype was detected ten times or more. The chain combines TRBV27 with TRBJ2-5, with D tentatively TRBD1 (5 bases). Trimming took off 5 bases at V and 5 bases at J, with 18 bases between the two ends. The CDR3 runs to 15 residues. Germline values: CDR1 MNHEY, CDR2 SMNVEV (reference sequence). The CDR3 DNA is TGTGCCAGCAGTCGACAGCGAGAGTTAGAGGAGACCCAGTACTTC. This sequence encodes CASSRQRELEETQYF.

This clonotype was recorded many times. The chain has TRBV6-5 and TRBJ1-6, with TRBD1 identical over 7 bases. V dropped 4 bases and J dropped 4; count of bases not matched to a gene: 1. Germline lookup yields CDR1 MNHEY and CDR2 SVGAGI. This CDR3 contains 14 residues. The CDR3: CASSSTGYNSPLHF. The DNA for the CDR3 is TGTGCCAGCAGTTCGACAGGGTATAATTCACCCCTCCACTTT.

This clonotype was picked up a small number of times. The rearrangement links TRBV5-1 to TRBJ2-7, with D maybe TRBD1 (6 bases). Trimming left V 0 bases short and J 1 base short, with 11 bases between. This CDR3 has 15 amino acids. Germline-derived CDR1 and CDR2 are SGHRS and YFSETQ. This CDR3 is CASSLGGGVSYEQYV. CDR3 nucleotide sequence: TGCGCCAGCAGCTTGGGAGGGGGAGTGTCCTACGAGCAGTACGTC.

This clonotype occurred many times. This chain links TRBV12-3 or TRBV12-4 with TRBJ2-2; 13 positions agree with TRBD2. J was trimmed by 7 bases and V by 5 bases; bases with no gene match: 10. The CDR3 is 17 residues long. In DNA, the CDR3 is TGTGCCAGCAGTCCCAGGACTAGCGGGAGAGGGAGCGGGGAGCTGTTTTTT. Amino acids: CASSPRTSGRGSGELFF.

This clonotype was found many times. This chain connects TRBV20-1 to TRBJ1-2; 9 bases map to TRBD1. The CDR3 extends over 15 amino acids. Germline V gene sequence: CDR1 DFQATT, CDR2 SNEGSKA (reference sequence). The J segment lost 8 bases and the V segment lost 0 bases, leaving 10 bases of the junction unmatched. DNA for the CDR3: TGCAGTGCTAGAGATCCGGGACAGGGAGACCTGGGCTACACCTTC. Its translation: CSARDPGQGDLGYTF.

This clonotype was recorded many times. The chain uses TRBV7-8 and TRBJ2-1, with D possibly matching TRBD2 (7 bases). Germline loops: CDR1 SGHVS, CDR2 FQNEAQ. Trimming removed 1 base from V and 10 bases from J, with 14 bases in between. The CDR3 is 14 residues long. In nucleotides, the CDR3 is TGTGCCAGCAGCTTAGATGGGGGGGGCCGGGAGCAGTTCTTC. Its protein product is CASSLDGGGREQFF. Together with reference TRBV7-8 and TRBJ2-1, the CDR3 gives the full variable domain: GAGVSQSPRYKVAKRGQDVALRCDPISGHVSLFWYQQALGQGPEFLTYFQNEAQLDKSGLPSDRFFAERPEGSVSTLKIQRTQQEDSAVYLCASSLDGGGREQFFGPGTRLTVL.

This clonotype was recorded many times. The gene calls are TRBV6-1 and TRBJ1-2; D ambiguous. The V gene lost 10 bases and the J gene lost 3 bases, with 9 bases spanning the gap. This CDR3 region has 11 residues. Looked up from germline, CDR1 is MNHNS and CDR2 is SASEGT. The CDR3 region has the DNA TGTGCCACCACTGTAGACTATGGCTACACCTTC. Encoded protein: CATTVDYGYTF.

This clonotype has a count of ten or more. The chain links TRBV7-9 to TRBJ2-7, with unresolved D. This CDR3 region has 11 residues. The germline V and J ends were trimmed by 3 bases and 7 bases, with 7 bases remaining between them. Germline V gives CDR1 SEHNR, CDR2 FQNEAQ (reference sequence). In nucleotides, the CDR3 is TGTGCCAGCAGCTTTGCCGAGGAGCAGTACTTC. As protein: CASSFAEEQYF.

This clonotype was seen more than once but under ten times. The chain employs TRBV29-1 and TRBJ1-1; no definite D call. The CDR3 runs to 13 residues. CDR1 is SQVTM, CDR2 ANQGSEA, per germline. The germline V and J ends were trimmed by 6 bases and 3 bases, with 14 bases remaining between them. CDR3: CSVQPYADTEAFF. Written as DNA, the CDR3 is TGCAGCGTCCAACCTTACGCGGACACTGAAGCTTTCTTT.

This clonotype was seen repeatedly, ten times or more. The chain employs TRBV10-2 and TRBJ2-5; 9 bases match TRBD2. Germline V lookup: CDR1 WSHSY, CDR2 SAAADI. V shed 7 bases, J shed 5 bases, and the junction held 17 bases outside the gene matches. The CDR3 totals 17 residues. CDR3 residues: CASTPGLLREGRETQYF. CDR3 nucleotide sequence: TGCGCCAGCACCCCGGGCCTCCTGCGGGAGGGAAGGGAGACCCAGTACTTC.